One sample yielded the 23 T cell receptor beta chains listed below, sequenced in a study of blood T cell repertoires in COVID-19. Assay: immunoSEQ multiplex PCR; the TCRdb copy retains only in-frame clones and omits some. This table holds 130,000 to 150,000 clones, around 87% found once. Specimen: PBMCs or T cells enriched from blood (not recorded which). The receptors come from a woman in her 30s with acute COVID-19.

This chain uses TRBV11-2 with TRBJ2-1; D is undetermined. The CDR3 has 13 residues. Germline lookup yields CDR1 SGHAT and CDR2 FQNNGV. V dropped 5 bases and J dropped 7 bases, with 12 bases sitting between them. The chain's CDR3 is CASSLQTVNEQFF. Here the CDR3 DNA reads TGTGCCAGCAGCCTTCAGACTGTTAATGAGCAGTTCTTC.

This rearrangement joins TRBV2 to TRBJ1-4; 8 positions agree with TRBD1. With V trimmed by 5 bases and J by 5 bases, 7 bases remained unmatched. The germline V gene has CDR1 SNHLY and CDR2 FYNNEI. CDR3 size: 15 residues. As DNA, the CDR3 is TGTGCCAGCAGTAAAGACAGGGGATCGAATGAAAAACTGTTTTTT. This codes for CASSKDRGSNEKLFF. Full variable domain (remainder filled in from reference TRBV2 and TRBJ1-4): EPEVTQTPSHQVTQMGQEVILRCVPISNHLYFYWYRQILGQKVEFLVSFYNNEISEKSEIFDDQFSVERPDGSNFTLKIRSTKLEDSAMYFCASSKDRGSNEKLFFGSGTQLSVL.

J is TRBJ2-7 and V is TRBV27; maybe TRBD2 (6 bases). V lost 6 bases to trimming and J lost 4 bases, with 19 bases between them. Germline CDR1 is MNHEY and CDR2 is SMNVEV (reference sequence). The CDR3 is 15 amino acids. CDR3 sequence (DNA): TGTGCCAGCAGCCGCACCGCTAGCGCTACGTACGAGCAGTACTTC. Encoded protein: CASSRTASATYEQYF.

This chain connects TRBV7-3 to TRBJ1-2; 8 nucleotides match TRBD1. With V trimmed by 5 bases and J by 8 bases, 13 bases remained unmatched. The CDR3 runs to 15 residues. Germline CDR1 reads SGHTA; CDR2 reads FQGTGA. This CDR3 reads CASSPQSGGITGYTF. The CDR3 region has the DNA TGTGCCAGCAGCCCGCAATCAGGGGGCATCACGGGCTACACCTTC.

V and J are TRBV7-2 and TRBJ1-1; D gene uncertain. V lost 4 bases and J lost 4, with 7 bases in between. The germline V gene has CDR1 SGHTA and CDR2 FQGNSA. This CDR3 spans 12 amino acids. CDR3 residues: CASSSGVTEAFF. For the CDR3, the DNA is TGTGCCAGCAGCTCTGGAGTCACTGAAGCTTTCTTT.

V gene TRBV28 combines with J gene TRBJ1-2; 11 nucleotides match TRBD1. V lost 5 bases to trimming and J lost 8 bases; unmatched junction nucleotides: 7. Germline loops: CDR1 MDHEN, CDR2 SYDVKM. This CDR3 is 14 amino acids long. The CDR3 is CASSAWTGGDGYTF. CDR3 bases: TGTGCCAGCAGTGCCTGGACAGGGGGCGACGGCTACACCTTC.

The rearrangement uses TRBV5-1 and TRBJ2-1; tentatively, D is TRBD2 (5 bases). Germline V gene sequence: CDR1 SGHRS, CDR2 YFSETQ. V lost 1 base and J lost 0, with 11 bases in between. The CDR3 spans 16 residues. This CDR3 reads CASSLLGSGSYNEQFF. In DNA form, the CDR3 reads TGCGCCAGCAGCTTGTTGGGGAGTGGCTCCTACAATGAGCAGTTCTTC.

V and J are TRBV9 and TRBJ1-3; D is unclear. Germline V lookup: CDR1 SGDLS, CDR2 YYNGEE. V was cut by 4 bases and J by 9 bases, with 14 bases left in between. The CDR3 loop spans 13 amino acids. The CDR3 spells CASSPLPGSTIYF. The CDR3 coding sequence is TGTGCCAGCAGCCCCCTCCCTGGCAGCACCATATATTTT.

This rearrangement joins TRBV28 to TRBJ1-1; D is possibly TRBD1 (6 bases). Germline V CDR1 and CDR2: MDHEN, SYDVKM. V was clipped by 7 bases and J by 6 bases, with 12 bases between them. This CDR3 spans 12 amino acids. CDR3 sequence: CASTQDSSEAFF. CDR3 nucleotide sequence: TGTGCCAGCACCCAGGACAGCTCTGAAGCTTTCTTT.

This chain links TRBV7-2 with TRBJ2-3, with D perhaps matching TRBD2 (6 bases). The CDR3 runs to 17 residues. Germline V gives CDR1 SGHTA, CDR2 FQGNSA. The V gene lost 4 bases and the J gene lost 2 bases, with 19 bases spanning the gap. CDR3 in DNA: TGTGCCAGCAGCTCTTCGTTAGCGGTTTATCACACAGATACGCAGTATTTT. It is translated as CASSSSLAVYHTDTQYF.

The rearrangement uses TRBV20-1 and TRBJ2-5; D possibly corresponds to TRBD2 (5 bases). CDR3 length equals 11 residues. CDR1 and CDR2 (germline): DFQATT, SNEGSKA (reference sequence). V was clipped by 5 bases and J by 4 bases, with 8 bases between them. The CDR3 region has the DNA TGCAGTGCTTGGCGGGCAGAGACCCAGTACTTC. Translation gives CSAWRAETQYF.

With respect to this clone: Other nucleotide sequences in the sample specify the same CDR3. The chain links TRBV12-3 or TRBV12-4 to TRBJ1-1, with D hard to call. The CDR3 is made up of 11 amino acids. Trimming left V 3 bases short and J 5 bases short, with 4 bases between. The CDR3 nucleotides are TGTGCCAGCAGTTTTCTTACTGAAGCTTTCTTT. Protein sequence: CASSFLTEAFF.

J is TRBJ1-6 and V is TRBV28, with 7 bases fitting TRBD1. Trimming removed 6 bases from V and 10 bases from J; junction bases left unmatched: 6. Germline CDR1 reads MDHEN; CDR2 reads SYDVKM. The CDR3 has 13 residues. In DNA, the CDR3 is TGTGCCAGCAGGACAGGGAGTGCGTCACCCCTCCACTTT. Translation gives CASRTGSASPLHF.

The V gene is TRBV11-1, the J gene TRBJ2-7; 7 nucleotides agree with TRBD2. Germline V gives CDR1 SGHAT, CDR2 FQDESV (reference sequence). Trimming at V came to 4 bases and at J to 3 bases, leaving 9 bases not matched to a gene. The CDR3 extends over 15 amino acids. The CDR3 coding sequence is TGTGCCAGCAGCTACCGACTAGGGGAGGGCTACGAGCAGTACTTC. It yields the protein CASSYRLGEGYEQYF.

The chain is built from TRBV19 and TRBJ1-5, with 11 positions matching TRBD1. The length of the CDR3 is 16 residues. Germline values: CDR1 LNHDA, CDR2 SQIVND (reference sequence). Germline trimming cut 3 bases from V and 6 bases from J; bases unmatched to any gene: 7. CDR3 residues: CASSIGTGGGTQPQHF. DNA for the CDR3: TGTGCCAGTAGTATCGGGACAGGGGGTGGGACTCAGCCCCAGCATTTT.

The chain couples TRBV19 to TRBJ1-2; D is uncertain. Trimming cost V 9 bases and J 0 bases, with 11 bases left between them. The CDR3 runs 13 residues. CDR1 and CDR2 (germline): LNHDA, SQIVND (reference sequence). The CDR3 nucleotides are TGTGCCAGCAAGACCGGAGCTAACTATGGCTACACCTTC. Its translation is CASKTGANYGYTF.

The genes are TRBV30 and TRBJ2-3; 8 nucleotides align to TRBD2. Trimming at V came to 8 bases and at J to 4 bases, leaving 8 bases not matched to a gene. The CDR3 runs to 13 residues. CDR1 and CDR2 (germline): GTSNPN, SVGIG (reference sequence). This chain's CDR3 is CAGGSGIADTQYF. The CDR3 nucleotides are TGTGCCGGGGGTAGCGGGATCGCAGATACGCAGTATTTT.

The chain employs TRBV6-2 or TRBV6-3 and TRBJ2-3; 7 bases match TRBD1. Germline V gene data show CDR1 as MNHEY and CDR2 as SVGEGT. Germline trimming cut 6 bases from V and 2 bases from J; bases unmatched to any gene: 5. The CDR3 totals 14 residues. The CDR3 loop is CASSPGQATDTQYF. CDR3 coding DNA: TGTGCCAGCAGCCCCGGACAGGCCACAGATACGCAGTATTTT.

This rearrangement joins TRBV19 to TRBJ1-5; 7 bases align to TRBD1. Per germline, CDR1 LNHDA and CDR2 SQIVND (reference sequence). The CDR3 has 17 amino acids. V lost 5 bases and J lost 4; bases outside the gene matches: 14. CDR3 bases: TGTGCCAGTAGTTCCTTGACAGGGCTTAGCAGAAATCAGCCCCAGCATTTT. It encodes CASSSLTGLSRNQPQHF. Based on the CDR3 plus reference TRBV19 and TRBJ1-5, the full variable domain is DGGITQSPKYLFRKEGQNVTLSCEQNLNHDAMYWYRQDPGQGLRLIYYSQIVNDFQKGDIAEGYSVSREKKESFPLTVTSAQKNPTAFYLCASSSLTGLSRNQPQHFGDGTRLSIL.

V usage is TRBV19 and J usage is TRBJ2-5; TRBD2 might be the D (6 bases). The germline CDR1 and CDR2 sequences are LNHDA and SQIVND (reference sequence). CDR3 length equals 14 residues. V was clipped by 5 bases and J by 4 bases, with 14 bases between them. CDR3 amino acids: CASSPLMGGETQYF. For the CDR3, the DNA is TGTGCCAGTAGTCCCCTAATGGGGGGAGAGACCCAGTACTTC.

This clone was seen a single time. J is TRBJ2-3 and V is TRBV5-4; no definite D call. This CDR3 has 14 amino acids. In germline, CDR1 is SGHNT, CDR2 YYREEE (reference sequence). V dropped 0 bases and J dropped 2 bases, with 7 bases sitting between them. The CDR3 loop reads CASSLDRSTDTQYF. DNA of the CDR3: TGTGCCAGCAGCTTGGACAGATCCACAGATACGCAGTATTTT.

The chain couples TRBV7-2 to TRBJ2-7; no clear D. Germline V gene sequence: CDR1 SGHTA, CDR2 FQGNSA. The CDR3 covers 15 residues. V shed 5 bases and J shed 2 bases, with 16 bases lying between them. Written as DNA, the CDR3 is TGTGCCAGCAGCCCCCCGTCCGGTTCCGCCTACGAGCAGTACTTC. The encoded protein is CASSPPSGSAYEQYF. Variable domain in full (rest from reference TRBV7-2 and TRBJ2-7): GAGVSQSPSNKVTEKGKDVELRCDPISGHTALYWYRQSLGQGLEFLIYFQGNSAPDKSGLPSDRFSAERTGGSVSTLTIQRTQQEDSAVYLCASSPPSGSAYEQYFGPGTRLTVT.

The chain employs TRBV19 and TRBJ1-2, with 7 bases matching TRBD1. This CDR3 contains 18 residues. The junction had 13 bases not matched to a gene; V was cut back by 3 bases and J by 0 bases. Per germline, CDR1 LNHDA and CDR2 SQIVND (reference sequence). This chain's CDR3 is CASSMNRGLFQANYGYTF. The CDR3 DNA reads TGTGCCAGTAGTATGAACAGGGGTCTGTTCCAGGCTAACTATGGCTACACCTTC.